This TCR beta chain was retrieved from a study of blood T cells in healthy people across ages. About the study: There was about one barcoded beta molecule captured by template switching per two T cells.

Germline CDR1 and CDR2: LGHNA and YSLEER. The CDR3 covers 17 residues. Trimming removed 1 base at V and 1 base at J, with 15 bases between. Primers used in a second PCR of roughly 7 to 11 cycles were a sample-barcoded 5' primer and a J-beta primer mix. The template-switch adaptor, which had 12 random nucleotides, put a tag on each cDNA molecule. TCRdb reprocessed the 5' RACE reads via MiXCR and lists one record per CDR3 protein. The sample records about 1.8 million distinct CDR3 sequences, less than 50% being singletons. There were at least 6 micrograms of total RNA extracted from every sample. The rearrangement joins TRBV4-3 to TRBJ2-3, with D hard to call. The source material was blood. The clonotype originates from a woman between 40 and 55 years old in good health. Written as DNA, the CDR3 is TGCGCCAGCAGCCAAGCCTCACATGGCGCCGGCACAGATACGCAGTATTTT. Its protein product is CASSQASHGAGTDTQYF.